Below are 2 T cell receptor beta chains sequenced from a single sample in a study of shared clonotypes between healthy human individuals. Measured with immunoSEQ multiplex PCR; TCRdb has only the in-frame clones, and not every one. The sample has around 940,000 clones; less than 85% are singletons. Material for sequencing was memory CD4+ T cells sorted from blood. Subset defined: CD45RA-negative fraction. These receptors originate from a man between 18 and 35 years old in good health.

The CDR3 loop reads CAISTGGATATEAFF. Written as DNA, the CDR3 is TGTGCCATCAGTACAGGGGGCGCAACCGCCACTGAAGCTTTCTTT. The rearrangement uses TRBV10-3 and TRBJ1-1; 9 positions agree with TRBD1. Germline trimming cut 5 bases from V and 4 bases from J; bases unmatched to any gene: 8. The CDR3 sequence is 15 residues long. Germline V gene data show CDR1 as ENHRY and CDR2 as SYGVKD.

This clone was observed a few times. The V call is TRBV7-2, the J call TRBJ1-2; 8 bases align to TRBD1. Losses at the gene ends were 8 bases for V and 8 bases for J; bases not matched to a gene: 13. Per the germline V gene, CDR1 is SGHTA and CDR2 is FQGNSA. CDR3 size: 14 residues. CDR3: CASEPFQGARGYTF. The DNA for the CDR3 is TGTGCCAGCGAACCCTTCCAGGGGGCTAGGGGCTACACCTTC. Full variable domain (outside the CDR3, taken from reference TRBV7-2 and TRBJ1-2): GAGVSQSPSNKVTEKGKDVELRCDPISGHTALYWYRQSLGQGLEFLIYFQGNSAPDKSGLPSDRFSAERTGGSVSTLTIQRTQQEDSAVYLCASEPFQGARGYTFGSGTRLTVV.